The sequence of this T cell receptor (beta chain) was determined in a study of shared clonotypes between healthy human individuals. Sequencing used immunoSEQ multiplex PCR; TCRdb keeps in-frame clones, though not all of them. The sample has about 2.5 million clones; about 90% are singletons. This CDR3 contains 16 residues. The V gene end was trimmed by 2 bases and the J gene end by 4 bases; junction bases not matched to a gene: 5. Germline V gene sequence: CDR1 SGHNT, CDR2 YENEEA. Sequences were obtained from naive CD4+ T cells from PBMCs. Subset defined: CD45RA+ positively selected. This chain connects TRBV11-3 to TRBJ2-1, with TRBD2 matching 10 bases. This clonotype was sampled from a man between 18 and 29 years old in good health. Some clones in this sample may be carry-over from other donors' samples. CDR3 sequence: CASSLSAGGGYNEQFF. The CDR3 DNA sequence: TGTGCCAGCAGCTTATCAGCGGGAGGGGGATACAATGAGCAGTTCTTC.